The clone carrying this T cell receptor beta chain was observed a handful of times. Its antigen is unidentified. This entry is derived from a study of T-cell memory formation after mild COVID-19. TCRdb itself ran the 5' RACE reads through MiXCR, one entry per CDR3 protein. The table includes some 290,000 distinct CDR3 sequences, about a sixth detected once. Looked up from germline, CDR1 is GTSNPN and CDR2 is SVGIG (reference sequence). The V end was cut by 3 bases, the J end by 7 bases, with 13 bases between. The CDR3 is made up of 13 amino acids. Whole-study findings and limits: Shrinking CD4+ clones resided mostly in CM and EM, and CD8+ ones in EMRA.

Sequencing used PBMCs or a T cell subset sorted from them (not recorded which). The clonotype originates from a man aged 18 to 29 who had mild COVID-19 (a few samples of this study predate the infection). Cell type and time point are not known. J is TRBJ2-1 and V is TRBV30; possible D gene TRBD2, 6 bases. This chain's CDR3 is CAWRNRGGNEQFF. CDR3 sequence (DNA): TGTGCCTGGAGGAACCGTGGGGGGAATGAGCAGTTCTTC.